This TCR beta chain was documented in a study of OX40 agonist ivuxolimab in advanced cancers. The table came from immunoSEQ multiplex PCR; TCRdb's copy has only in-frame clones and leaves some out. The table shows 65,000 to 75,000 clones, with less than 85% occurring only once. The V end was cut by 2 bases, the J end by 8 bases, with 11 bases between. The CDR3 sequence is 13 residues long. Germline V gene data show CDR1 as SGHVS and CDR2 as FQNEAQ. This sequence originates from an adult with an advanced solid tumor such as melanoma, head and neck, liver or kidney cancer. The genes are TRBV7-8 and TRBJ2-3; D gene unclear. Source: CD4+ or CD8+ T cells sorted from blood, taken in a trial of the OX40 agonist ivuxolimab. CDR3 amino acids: CASSLRFQPTQYF. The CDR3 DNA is TGTGCCAGCAGCTTAAGATTCCAACCTACGCAGTATTTT.